The sequence of this T cell receptor beta chain was determined in a study of T cell responses to AZD1222 COVID-19 vaccine. Note on this clone: The target antigen is unknown.

The method was immunoSEQ multiplex PCR; TCRdb's version includes in-frame clones alone and lacks a portion of them. The sample lists some 110,000 clones; around 89% were seen once. CDR3 length: 16 amino acids. Germline values: CDR1 MDHEN, CDR2 SYDVKM. Trimming removed 6 bases from V and 3 bases from J; junction bases left unmatched: 12. Study results and caveats: The sample set comprised mostly white British donors with more females, and clonal diversity was possibly underestimated. Following two doses of AZD1222, Spike-specific TCR breadth and depth rose. Seropositivity was recorded at baseline in only 6 or 7 AZD1222 recipients.

The chain carries TRBV28 and TRBJ2-7; TRBD1 matches 9 bases. The TCR comes from an adult who received the AZD1222 COVID-19 vaccine. Sample: peripheral blood, taken 28 days after the second AZD1222 dose. This chain's CDR3 is CASSPLRGQGRYEQYF. The CDR3 nucleotides are TGTGCCAGCAGCCCGCTCCGGGGACAGGGTCGCTACGAGCAGTACTTC. Complete variable domain (other parts from reference TRBV28 and TRBJ2-7): DVKVTQSSRYLVKRTGEKVFLECVQDMDHENMFWYRQDPGLGLRLIYFSYDVKMKEKGDIPEGYSVSREKKERFSLILESASTNQTSMYLCASSPLRGQGRYEQYFGPGTRLTVT.